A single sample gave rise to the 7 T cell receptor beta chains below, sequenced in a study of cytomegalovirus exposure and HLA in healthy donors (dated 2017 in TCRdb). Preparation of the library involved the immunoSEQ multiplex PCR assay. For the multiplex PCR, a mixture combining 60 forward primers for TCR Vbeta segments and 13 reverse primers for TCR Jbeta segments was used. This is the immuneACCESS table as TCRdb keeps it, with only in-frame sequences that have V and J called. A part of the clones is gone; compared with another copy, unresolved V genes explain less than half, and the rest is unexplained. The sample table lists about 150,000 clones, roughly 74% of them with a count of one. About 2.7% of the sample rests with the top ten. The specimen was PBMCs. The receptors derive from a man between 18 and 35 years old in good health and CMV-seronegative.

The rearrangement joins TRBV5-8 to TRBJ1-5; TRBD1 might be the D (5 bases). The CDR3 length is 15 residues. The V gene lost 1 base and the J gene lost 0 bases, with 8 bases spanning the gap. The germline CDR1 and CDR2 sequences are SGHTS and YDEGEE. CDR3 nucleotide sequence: TGTGCCAGCAGCTTGTGGGGGGGTAGCAATCAGCCCCAGCATTTT. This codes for CASSLWGGSNQPQHF.

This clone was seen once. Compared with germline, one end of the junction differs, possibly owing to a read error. CDR3 DNA: TGCGCCAGCAGCAATGACCCTTCCAAAAACAGTCAGTACTTC. This sequence encodes CASSNDPSKNSQYF. The rearrangement links TRBV5-1 to TRBJ2-4; unclear D gene. The CDR3 is 14 amino acids. Germline V lookup: CDR1 SGHRS, CDR2 YFSETQ.

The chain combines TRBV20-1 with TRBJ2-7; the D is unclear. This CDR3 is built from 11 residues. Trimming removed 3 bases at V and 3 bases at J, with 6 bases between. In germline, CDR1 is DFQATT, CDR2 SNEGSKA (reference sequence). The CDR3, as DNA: TGCAGTGCTAGGTCTAACTACGAGCAGTACTTC. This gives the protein CSARSNYEQYF.

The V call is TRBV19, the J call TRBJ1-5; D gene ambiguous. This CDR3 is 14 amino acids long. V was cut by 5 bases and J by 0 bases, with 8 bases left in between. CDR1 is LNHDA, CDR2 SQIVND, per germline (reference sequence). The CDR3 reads CASSRSYSNQPQHF. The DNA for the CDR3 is TGTGCCAGTAGTCGCAGTTATAGCAATCAGCCCCAGCATTTT. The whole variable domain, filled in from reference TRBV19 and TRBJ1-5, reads DGGITQSPKYLFRKEGQNVTLSCEQNLNHDAMYWYRQDPGQGLRLIYYSQIVNDFQKGDIAEGYSVSREKKESFPLTVTSAQKNPTAFYLCASSRSYSNQPQHFGDGTRLSIL.

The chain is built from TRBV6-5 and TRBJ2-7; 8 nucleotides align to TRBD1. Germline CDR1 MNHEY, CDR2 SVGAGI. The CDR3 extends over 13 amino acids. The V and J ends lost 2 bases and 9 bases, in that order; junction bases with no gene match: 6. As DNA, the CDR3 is TGTGCCAGCAGTTACATAGGACAGGGTACGCAGTACTTC. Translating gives CASSYIGQGTQYF.

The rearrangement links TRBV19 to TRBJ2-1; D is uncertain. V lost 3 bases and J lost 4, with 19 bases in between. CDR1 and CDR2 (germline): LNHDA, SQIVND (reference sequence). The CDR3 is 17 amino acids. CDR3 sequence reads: CASSILSSSEEYNEQFF. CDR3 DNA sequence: TGTGCCAGTAGTATCCTGTCCTCCAGTGAGGAGTACAATGAGCAGTTCTTC.

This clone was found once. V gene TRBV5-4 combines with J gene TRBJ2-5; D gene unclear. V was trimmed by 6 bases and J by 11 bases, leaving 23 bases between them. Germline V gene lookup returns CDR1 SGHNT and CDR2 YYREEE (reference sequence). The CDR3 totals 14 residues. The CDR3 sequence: CASNVMGWHMEQYF. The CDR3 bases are TGTGCCAGCAACGTAATGGGTTGGCATATGGAGCAGTACTTC.